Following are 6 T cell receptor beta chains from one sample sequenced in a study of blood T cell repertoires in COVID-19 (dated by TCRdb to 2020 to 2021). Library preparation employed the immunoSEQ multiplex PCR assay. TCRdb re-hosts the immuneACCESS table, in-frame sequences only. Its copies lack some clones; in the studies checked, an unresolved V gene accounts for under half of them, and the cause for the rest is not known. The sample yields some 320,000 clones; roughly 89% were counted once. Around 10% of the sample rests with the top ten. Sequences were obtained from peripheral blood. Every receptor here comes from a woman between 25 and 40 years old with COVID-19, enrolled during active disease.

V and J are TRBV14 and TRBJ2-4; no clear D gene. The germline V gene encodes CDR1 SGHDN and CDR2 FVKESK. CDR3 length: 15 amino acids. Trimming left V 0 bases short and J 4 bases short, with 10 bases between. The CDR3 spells CASSQDLRTKNIQYF. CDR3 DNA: TGTGCCAGCAGCCAAGATTTACGTACTAAAAACATTCAGTACTTC. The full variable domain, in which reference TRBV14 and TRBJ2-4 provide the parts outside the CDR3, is EAGVTQFPSHSVIEKGQTVTLRCDPISGHDNLYWYRRVMGKEIKFLLHFVKESKQDESGMPNNRFLAERTGGTYSTLKVQPAELEDSGVYFCASSQDLRTKNIQYFGAGTRLSVL.

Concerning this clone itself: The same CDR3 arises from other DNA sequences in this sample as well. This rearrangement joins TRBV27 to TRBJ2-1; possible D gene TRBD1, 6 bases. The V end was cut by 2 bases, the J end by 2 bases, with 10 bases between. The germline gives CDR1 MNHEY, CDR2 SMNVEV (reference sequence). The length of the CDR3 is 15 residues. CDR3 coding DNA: TGTGCCAGCAGTTTACGAGGGGGAGCCTACAATGAGCAGTTCTTC. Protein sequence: CASSLRGGAYNEQFF.

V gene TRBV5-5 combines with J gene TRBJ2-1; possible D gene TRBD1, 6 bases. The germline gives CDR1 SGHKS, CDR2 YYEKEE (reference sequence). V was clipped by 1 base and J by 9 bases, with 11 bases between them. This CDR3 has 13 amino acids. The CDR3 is CASSLNREGEQFF. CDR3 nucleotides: TGTGCCAGCAGCTTGAACAGGGAAGGTGAGCAGTTCTTC.

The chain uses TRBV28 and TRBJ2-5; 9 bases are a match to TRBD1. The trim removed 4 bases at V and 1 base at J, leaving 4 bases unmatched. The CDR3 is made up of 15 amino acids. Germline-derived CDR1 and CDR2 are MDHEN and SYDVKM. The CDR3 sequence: CASSYRTGVQETQYF. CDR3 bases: TGTGCCAGCAGTTATCGGACAGGGGTCCAAGAGACCCAGTACTTC.

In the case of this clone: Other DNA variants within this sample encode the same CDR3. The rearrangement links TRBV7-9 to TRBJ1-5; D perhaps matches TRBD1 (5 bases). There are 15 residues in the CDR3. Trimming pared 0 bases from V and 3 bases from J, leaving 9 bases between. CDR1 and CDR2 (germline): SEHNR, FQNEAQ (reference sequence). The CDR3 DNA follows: TGTGCCAGCAGCTTAGCGGGGCAGATCAATCAGCCCCAGCATTTT. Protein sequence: CASSLAGQINQPQHF.

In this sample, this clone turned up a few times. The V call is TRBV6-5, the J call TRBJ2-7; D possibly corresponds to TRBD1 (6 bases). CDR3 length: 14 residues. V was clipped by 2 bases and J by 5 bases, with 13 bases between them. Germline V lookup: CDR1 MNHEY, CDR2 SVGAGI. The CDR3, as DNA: TGTGCCAGCAGTTACCGTCCCAGGGGACACGAGCAGTACTTC. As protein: CASSYRPRGHEQYF.